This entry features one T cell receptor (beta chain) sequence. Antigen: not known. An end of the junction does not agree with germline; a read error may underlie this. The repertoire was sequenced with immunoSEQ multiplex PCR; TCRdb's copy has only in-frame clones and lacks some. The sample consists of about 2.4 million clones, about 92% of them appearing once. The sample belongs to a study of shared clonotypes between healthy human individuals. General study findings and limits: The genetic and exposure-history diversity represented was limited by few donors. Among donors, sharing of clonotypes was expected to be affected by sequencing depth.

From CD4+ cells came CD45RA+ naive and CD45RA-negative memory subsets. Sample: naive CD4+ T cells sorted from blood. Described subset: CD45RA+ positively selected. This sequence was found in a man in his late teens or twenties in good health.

Here the CDR3 DNA reads TGTGCCAGCTCACCACAGGGGAGTTACACTGGAGCTTTCTTT. Translating gives CASSPQGSYTGAFF. The V call is TRBV18, the J call TRBJ1-1, with D possibly being TRBD1 (5 bases). Germline V gene data show CDR1 as KGHSH and CDR2 as LQKENI. The length of the CDR3 is 14 residues.